The 8 T cell receptor beta chains listed next were all sequenced from one sample in a study of T cell responses to AZD1222 COVID-19 vaccine (dated by TCRdb to about 2021). The intended sense of this specimen's time point label: baseline before first vaccination. The library was generated by the immunoSEQ multiplex PCR assay. Not all clones reach the TCRdb copy of this immuneACCESS table, which keeps in-frame sequences only. Checked studies attribute under half of the gap to unresolved V genes and leave the rest unexplained. The sample table holds roughly 81,000 clones, of which approximately 89% were seen once. Around 17% of the sample is held by the ten biggest clonotypes. Sample: peripheral blood, taken on day 0 of AZD1222 vaccination. The receptors originated from an adult in good health.

The rearrangement uses TRBV7-8 and TRBJ2-2, with unresolved D. The CDR3 is 12 amino acids. Germline V gives CDR1 SGHVS, CDR2 FQNEAQ. V was clipped by 5 bases and J by 6 bases, with 7 bases between them. The CDR3 region is CASSPLAGELFF. DNA of the CDR3: TGTGCCAGCAGCCCCCTCGCCGGGGAGCTGTTTTTT.

The V gene is TRBV3-1 (or the pseudogene TRBV3-2), the J gene TRBJ2-7; 10 bases align to TRBD2. In germline, CDR1 is LGHDT, CDR2 YNNKEL (reference sequence). CDR3 length: 16 amino acids. The V segment lost 3 bases and the J segment 2 bases; nucleotides outside the gene matches: 7. CDR3 sequence reads: CASSHSGLAETYEQYF. The CDR3 region has the DNA TGTGCCAGCAGCCACAGTGGACTAGCGGAAACCTACGAGCAGTACTTC.

The rearrangement uses TRBV3-1 (or the pseudogene TRBV3-2) and TRBJ2-5, with D perhaps matching TRBD1 or TRBD2 (5 bases each). V dropped 4 bases and J dropped 1 base, with 10 bases sitting between them. The CDR3 length is 14 residues. The V gene's germline CDR1 is LGHDT and CDR2 YNNKEL (reference sequence). The CDR3 bases are TGTGCCAGCAGCCTAGGGACGATCCAAGAGACCCAGTACTTC. This sequence encodes CASSLGTIQETQYF.

This clone was counted a single time. The gene calls are TRBV6-1 and TRBJ2-1; no firm D call. From germline, CDR1 is MNHNS and CDR2 SASEGT. CDR3 length: 11 residues. Trimming removed 3 bases at V and 5 bases at J, with 2 bases between. CDR3 nucleotides: TGTGCCAGCAGTGACCACAATGAGCAGTTCTTC. As protein: CASSDHNEQFF.

The chain recombines TRBV28 with TRBJ2-7; D is perhaps TRBD2 (5 bases). Germline V gives CDR1 MDHEN, CDR2 SYDVKM. V lost 6 bases, J lost 4 bases, and 19 bases lay in between. CDR3 length: 15 amino acids. The CDR3 protein is CASSPPQRIRYEQYF. Here the CDR3 DNA reads TGTGCCAGCAGCCCACCCCAGCGGATCCGATACGAGCAGTACTTC.

This clone was seen only once. This chain links TRBV18 with TRBJ2-3; TRBD1 aligns across 12 bases. CDR3 length: 16 amino acids. Germline CDR1 is KGHSH and CDR2 is LQKENI. With 3 bases clipped from V and 5 bases from J, the junction kept 6 bases outside the gene matches. The CDR3 is CASSPRDRGRVDTQYF. CDR3 coding DNA: TGTGCCAGCTCACCCCGGGACAGGGGGCGCGTAGATACGCAGTATTTT.

The chain combines TRBV6-5 with TRBJ2-7, with D possibly TRBD1 on 5 matching bases. Germline V gene lookup returns CDR1 MNHEY and CDR2 SVGAGI. The CDR3 contains 15 residues. The V end lost 0 bases, the J end lost 6 bases, and 15 bases lay between the germline ends. CDR3 nucleotide sequence: TGTGCCAGCAGTTACTCGATCGAGTCTAGGGGCGAGCAGTACTTC. Protein sequence: CASSYSIESRGEQYF.

V is TRBV5-6 and J is TRBJ1-4, with D unresolved. The germline V gene encodes CDR1 SGHDT and CDR2 YYEEEE. V dropped 1 base and J dropped 0 bases, with 7 bases sitting between them. This CDR3 spans 15 amino acids. The CDR3 coding sequence is TGTGCCAGCAGCTTGTACGGCACAACTAATGAAAAACTGTTTTTT. Translating gives CASSLYGTTNEKLFF.